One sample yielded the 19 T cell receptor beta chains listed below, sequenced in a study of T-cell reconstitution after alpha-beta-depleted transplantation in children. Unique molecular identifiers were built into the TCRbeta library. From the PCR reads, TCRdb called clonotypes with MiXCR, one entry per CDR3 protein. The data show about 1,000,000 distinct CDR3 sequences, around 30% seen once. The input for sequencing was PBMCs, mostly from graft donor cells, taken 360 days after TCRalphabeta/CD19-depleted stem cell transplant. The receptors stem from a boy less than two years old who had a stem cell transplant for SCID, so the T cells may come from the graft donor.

The CDR3 DNA sequence: TGTGCCTGGAGTGAAGAGGCTGTGAGTGGCTACACCTTC. This translates into CAWSEEAVSGYTF. This chain joins TRBV30 and TRBJ1-2; D not certain. The CDR3 consists of 13 residues. Per germline, CDR1 GTSNPN and CDR2 SVGIG (reference sequence). V gave up 1 base and J gave up 7 bases, with 13 bases separating them.

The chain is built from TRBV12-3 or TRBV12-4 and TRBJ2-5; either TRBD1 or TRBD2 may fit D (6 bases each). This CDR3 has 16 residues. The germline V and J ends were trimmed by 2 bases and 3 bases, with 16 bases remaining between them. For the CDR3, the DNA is TGTGCCAGCAGTTTACTGGGGGGCCGAGGGAAAGAGACCCAGTACTTC. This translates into CASSLLGGRGKETQYF.

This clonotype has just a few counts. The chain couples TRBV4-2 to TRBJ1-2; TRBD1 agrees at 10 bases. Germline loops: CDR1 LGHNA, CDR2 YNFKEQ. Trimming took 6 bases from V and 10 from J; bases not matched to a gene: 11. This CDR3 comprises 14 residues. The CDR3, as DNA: TGTGCCAGCAGTCTCGGGGGACAGGGGTCGGTCTACACCTTC. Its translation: CASSLGGQGSVYTF.

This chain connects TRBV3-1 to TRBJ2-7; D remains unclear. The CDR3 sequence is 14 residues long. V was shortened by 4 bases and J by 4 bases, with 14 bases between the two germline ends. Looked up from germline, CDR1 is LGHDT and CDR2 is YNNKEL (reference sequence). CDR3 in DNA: TGTGCCAGCAGCCTCGGGCCATCTCCTTACGAGCAGTACTTC. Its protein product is CASSLGPSPYEQYF.

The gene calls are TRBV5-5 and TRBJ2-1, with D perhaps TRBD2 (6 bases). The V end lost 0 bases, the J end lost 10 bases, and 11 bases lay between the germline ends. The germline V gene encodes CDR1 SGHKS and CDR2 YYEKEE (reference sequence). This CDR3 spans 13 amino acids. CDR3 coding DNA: TGTGCCAGCAGCTTGGAGGGCGGGGTGGAGCAGTTCTTC. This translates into CASSLEGGVEQFF.

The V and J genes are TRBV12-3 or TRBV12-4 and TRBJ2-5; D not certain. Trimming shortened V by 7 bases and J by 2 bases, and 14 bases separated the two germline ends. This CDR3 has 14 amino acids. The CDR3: CASTPRIGQETQYF. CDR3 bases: TGTGCCAGCACCCCTCGAATAGGGCAAGAGACCCAGTACTTC.

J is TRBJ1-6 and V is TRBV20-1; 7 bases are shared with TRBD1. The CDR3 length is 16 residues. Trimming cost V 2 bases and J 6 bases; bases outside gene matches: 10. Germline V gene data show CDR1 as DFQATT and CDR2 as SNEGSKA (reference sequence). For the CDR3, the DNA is TGCAGTGCTAGACACACACCCCAGGGGGGTAATTCACCCCTCCACTTT. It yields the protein CSARHTPQGGNSPLHF.

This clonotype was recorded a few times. The CDR3 region is CASSPEGLAGSDTQYF. The CDR3 coding sequence is TGCGCCAGCAGCCCTGAGGGACTAGCGGGGTCAGATACGCAGTATTTT. The rearrangement links TRBV4-3 to TRBJ2-3, with 13 bases matching TRBD2. Trimming at V came to 4 bases and at J to 4 bases, leaving 5 bases not matched to a gene. Germline V gene data show CDR1 as LGHNA and CDR2 as YSLEER. There are 16 residues in the CDR3.

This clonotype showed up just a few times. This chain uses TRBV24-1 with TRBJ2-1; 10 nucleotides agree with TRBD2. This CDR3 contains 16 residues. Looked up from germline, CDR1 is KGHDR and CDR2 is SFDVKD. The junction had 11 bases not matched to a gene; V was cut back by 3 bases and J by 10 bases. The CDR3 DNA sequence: TGTGCCACCAGTGATCCCCGAGCGGGGGGGCTAGGCGAGCAGTTCTTC. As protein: CATSDPRAGGLGEQFF.

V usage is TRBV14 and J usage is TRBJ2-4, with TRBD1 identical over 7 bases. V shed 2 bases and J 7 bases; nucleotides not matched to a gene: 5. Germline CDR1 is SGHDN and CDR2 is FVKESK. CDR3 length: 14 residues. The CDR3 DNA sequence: TGTGCCAGCAGCCAACTGACAGGGAGTAACATTCAGTACTTC. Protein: CASSQLTGSNIQYF.

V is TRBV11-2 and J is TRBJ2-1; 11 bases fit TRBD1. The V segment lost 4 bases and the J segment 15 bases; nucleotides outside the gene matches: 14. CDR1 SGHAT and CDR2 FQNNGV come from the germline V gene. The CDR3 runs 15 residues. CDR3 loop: CASSSSDRGRLNLFF. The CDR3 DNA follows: TGTGCCAGCAGCTCCTCGGACAGGGGGCGCCTCAACCTGTTCTTC.

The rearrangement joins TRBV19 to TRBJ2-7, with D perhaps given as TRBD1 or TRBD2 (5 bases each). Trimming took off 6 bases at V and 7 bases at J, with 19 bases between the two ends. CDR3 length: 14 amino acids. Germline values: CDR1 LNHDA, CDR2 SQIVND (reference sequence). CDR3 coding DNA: TGTGCCAGTAGGCCCGCCGGGGCCTTGGGGGAGCAGTACTTC. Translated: CASRPAGALGEQYF.

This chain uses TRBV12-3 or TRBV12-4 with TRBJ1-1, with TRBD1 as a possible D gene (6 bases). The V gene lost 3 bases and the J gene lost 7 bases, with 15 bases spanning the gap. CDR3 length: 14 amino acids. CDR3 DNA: TGTGCCAGCAGTTTTGTGGGGGCGAATAGTGAAGCTTTCTTT. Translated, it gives CASSFVGANSEAFF.

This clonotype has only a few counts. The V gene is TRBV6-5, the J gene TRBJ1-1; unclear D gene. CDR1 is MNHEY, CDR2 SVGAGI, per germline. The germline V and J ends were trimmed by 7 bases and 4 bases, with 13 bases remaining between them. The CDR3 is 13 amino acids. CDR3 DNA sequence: TGTGCCAGCACCTACGGGGAGGGCACTGAAGCTTTCTTT. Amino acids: CASTYGEGTEAFF.

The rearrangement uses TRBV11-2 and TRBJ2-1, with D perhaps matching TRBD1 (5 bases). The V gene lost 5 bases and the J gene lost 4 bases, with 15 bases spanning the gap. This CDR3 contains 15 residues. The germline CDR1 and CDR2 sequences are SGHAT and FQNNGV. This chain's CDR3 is CASSQSQGSYNEQFF. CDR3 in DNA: TGTGCCAGCAGCCAGTCCCAGGGATCTTACAATGAGCAGTTCTTC.

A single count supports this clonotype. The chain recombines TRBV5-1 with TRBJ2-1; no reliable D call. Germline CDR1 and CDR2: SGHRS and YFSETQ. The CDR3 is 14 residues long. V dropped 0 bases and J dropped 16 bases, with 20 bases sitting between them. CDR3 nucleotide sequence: TGCGCCAGCAGCTTGGTCGGGTACGACCTAGGTTTATTCTTC. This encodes CASSLVGYDLGLFF.

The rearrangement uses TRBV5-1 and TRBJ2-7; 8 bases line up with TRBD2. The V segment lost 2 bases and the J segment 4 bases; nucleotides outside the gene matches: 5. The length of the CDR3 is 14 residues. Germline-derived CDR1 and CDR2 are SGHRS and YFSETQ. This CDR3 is CASSFAGGQYEQYF. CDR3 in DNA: TGCGCCAGCAGCTTCGCGGGGGGCCAGTACGAGCAGTACTTC.

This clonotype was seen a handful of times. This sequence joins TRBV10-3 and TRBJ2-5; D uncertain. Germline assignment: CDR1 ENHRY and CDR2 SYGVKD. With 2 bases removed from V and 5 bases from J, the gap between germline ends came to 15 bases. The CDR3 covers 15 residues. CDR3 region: CAISEGRGPWETQYF. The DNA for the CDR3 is TGTGCCATCAGTGAGGGGCGTGGGCCCTGGGAGACCCAGTACTTC.

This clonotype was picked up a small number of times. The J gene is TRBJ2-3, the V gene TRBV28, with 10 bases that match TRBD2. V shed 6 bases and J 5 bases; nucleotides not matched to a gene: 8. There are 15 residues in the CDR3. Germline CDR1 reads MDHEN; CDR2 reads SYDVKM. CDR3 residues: CASSLYSGGKDTQYF. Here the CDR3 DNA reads TGTGCCAGCAGCCTATATAGCGGGGGGAAAGATACGCAGTATTTT.